This T cell receptor (beta chain) emerged from a study of graft-versus-host responses after intestinal transplantation. Study in general: Isolated intestinal, liver-intestinal, or multivisceral transplants had been given to the recipients. The recipients all started with anti-thymocyte globulin induction and then took tacrolimus and steroids for roughly three years.

Notes on this clone: The antigen is undetermined.

Clones were read by immunoSEQ multiplex PCR, and TCRdb kept only the in-frame ones, dropping some. The table includes approximately 97,000 clones, approximately 90% detected once. Study-wide results and caveats: Among circulating GvH clones, peak levels were associated with early post-transplant declines in HvG clones. Allografts carried high graft-versus-host to host-versus-graft clonal ratios in patients having graft-donor T cell macrochimerism.

V shed 3 bases and J shed 0 bases, with 9 bases lying between them. There are 14 residues in the CDR3. The germline gives CDR1 SEHNR, CDR2 FQNEAQ (reference sequence). The clonotype was recovered from a human donor who was the organ donor for an intestinal transplant. The sequenced sample was unstimulated CD8+ T cells sorted from spleen or lymph node cells, obtained before transplant. V usage is TRBV7-9 and J usage is TRBJ2-7; a possible D gene is TRBD2 (5 bases). Here the CDR3 DNA reads TGTGCCAGCAGCTTGGAAGGGAGCTCCTACGAGCAGTACTTC. Translation gives CASSLEGSSYEQYF.